The clone carrying this T cell receptor beta chain turned up a few times. Its antigen is as yet unknown. Germline V gene data show CDR1 as SGHAT and CDR2 as FQNNGV. The V end lost 1 base, the J end lost 5 bases, and 8 bases lay between the germline ends. The CDR3 spans 13 residues. This record belongs to a study of T-cell memory formation after mild COVID-19. Each CDR3 protein is one row after TCRdb ran MiXCR on the 5' RACE reads. Of about 500,000 distinct CDR3 sequences in the sample, roughly 20% are singletons; the top ten hold around an eighth. Study-wide results and caveats: Among contracting clones, CD4+ were mainly CM/EM and CD8+ enriched in EMRA. Within pre-infection memory, some responding clones were found, suggesting cross-reactive memory joined.

The chain carries TRBV11-2 and TRBJ2-5, with D uncertain. The source material was PBMCs or a T cell subset sorted from them (not recorded which). The TCR was taken from an adult woman who had mild COVID-19 (a few samples of this study predate the infection). Cell type and time point are not known. The CDR3 here is CASSLGLRETQYF. The CDR3 DNA is TGTGCCAGCAGCTTAGGTCTGAGGGAGACCCAGTACTTC.